This T cell receptor (beta chain) stems from a study of T cell responses to AZD1222 COVID-19 vaccine. Broader study findings: Two AZD1222 doses significantly raised spike-specific TCR breadth and depth over controls. Clonal diversity may have been underestimated in mostly white British donors.

The protocol was immunoSEQ multiplex PCR, while the TCRdb copy is restricted to in-frame clones and leaves out a portion. The sample gives 170,000 or so clones, 90% of which show up once; more than 1.3% is in the top ten. Comment on this clone: Antigen: not known.

V shed 4 bases, J shed 1 base, and the junction held 7 bases outside the gene matches. The CDR3 sequence is 17 residues long. Germline V gene sequence: CDR1 SGHDT, CDR2 YYEEEE. The source was peripheral blood, collected on day 0 of AZD1222 vaccination. The chain recombines TRBV5-6 with TRBJ2-5, with 13 bases lining up with TRBD2. This clonotype was sampled from an adult in good health. The CDR3 region is CASSPGLAGALQETQYF. The CDR3 DNA reads as TGTGCCAGCAGCCCCGGACTAGCGGGGGCCCTCCAAGAGACCCAGTACTTC.